This paragraph reports one T cell receptor (beta chain). Naive CD8 cells, CD45RO-negative and positively selected for CCR7, excluded terminally differentiated effector memory CD45RA+ cells. This record belongs to a study of shared clonotypes between healthy human individuals. About the research overall: Every donor yielded three CD4 naive, three CD4 memory, two CD8 naive and one CD8 memory plate.

The germline CDR1 and CDR2 sequences are SEHNR and FQNEAQ (reference sequence). V dropped 5 bases and J dropped 5 bases, with 25 bases sitting between them. The CDR3 length is 17 residues. The table came from immunoSEQ multiplex PCR; TCRdb's copy has only in-frame clones and leaves some out. Of some 2 million clones listed, about 95% were seen once; the top ten hold 0.95% to 1.5%. The chain couples TRBV7-9 to TRBJ2-7; a possible D gene is TRBD1 (5 bases). The sequencing input was naive CD8+ T cells sorted from blood. This clonotype originated in a man between 18 and 35 years old in good health. The CDR3 is CASSETTEPPVRDEQYF. In DNA form, the CDR3 reads TGTGCCAGCAGCGAAACGACAGAACCGCCTGTCCGTGACGAGCAGTACTTC.